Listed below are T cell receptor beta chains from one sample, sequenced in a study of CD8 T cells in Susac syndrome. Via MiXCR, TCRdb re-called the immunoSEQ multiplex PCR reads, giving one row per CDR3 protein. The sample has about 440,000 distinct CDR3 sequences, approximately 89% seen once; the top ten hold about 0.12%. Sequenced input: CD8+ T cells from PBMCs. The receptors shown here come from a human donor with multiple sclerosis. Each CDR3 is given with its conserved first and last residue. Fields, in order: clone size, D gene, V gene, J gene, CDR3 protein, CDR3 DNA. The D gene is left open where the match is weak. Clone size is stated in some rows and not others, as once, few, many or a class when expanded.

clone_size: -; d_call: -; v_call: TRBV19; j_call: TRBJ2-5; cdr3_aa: CASSILTEETQYF; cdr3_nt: TGTGCCAGTAGTATCCTGACAGAAGAGACCCAGTACTTC
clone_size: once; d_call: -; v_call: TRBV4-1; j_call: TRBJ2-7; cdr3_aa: CASSHTSNEQYF; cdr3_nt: TGCGCCAGCAGCCATACTAGCAACGAGCAGTACTTC
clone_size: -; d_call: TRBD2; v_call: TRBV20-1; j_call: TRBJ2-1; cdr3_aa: CSAREGGLAGGPWDNEQFF; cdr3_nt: TGCAGTGCTAGAGAAGGGGGACTAGCGGGGGGTCCCTGGGACAATGAGCAGTTCTTC
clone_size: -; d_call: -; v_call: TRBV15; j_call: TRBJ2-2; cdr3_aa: CATSTGHYTGELFF; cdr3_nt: TGTGCCACCAGCACGGGACATTACACCGGGGAGCTGTTTTTT
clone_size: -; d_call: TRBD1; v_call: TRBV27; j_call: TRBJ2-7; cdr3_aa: CASSLSGTGGGEQYF; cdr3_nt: TGTGCCAGCAGTTTATCCGGGACAGGGGGCGGCGAGCAGTACTTC
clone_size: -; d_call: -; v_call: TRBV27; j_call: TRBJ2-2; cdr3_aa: CASNSELGELFF; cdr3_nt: TGTGCCAGCAACAGTGAGCTCGGGGAGCTGTTTTTT
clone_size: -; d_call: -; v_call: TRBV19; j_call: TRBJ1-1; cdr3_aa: CASSMGQGGTEAFF; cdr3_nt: TGTGCCAGTAGTATGGGGCAGGGAGGAACTGAAGCTTTCTTT
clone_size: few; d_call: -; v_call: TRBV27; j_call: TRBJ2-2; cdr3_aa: CASSSTGNTGELFF; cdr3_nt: TGTGCCAGCAGTTCGACAGGGAACACCGGGGAGCTGTTTTTT
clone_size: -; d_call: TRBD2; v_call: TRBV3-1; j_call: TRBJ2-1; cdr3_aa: CASSLPSGSTPHEQFF; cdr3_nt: TGTGCCAGCAGCCTTCCTAGCGGGTCCACCCCACATGAGCAGTTCTTC
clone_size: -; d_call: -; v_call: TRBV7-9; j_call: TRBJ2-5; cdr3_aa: CASSLIPLSAGTQETQYF; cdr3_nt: TGTGCCAGCAGCTTGATTCCCCTTTCGGCAGGGACCCAAGAGACCCAGTACTTC
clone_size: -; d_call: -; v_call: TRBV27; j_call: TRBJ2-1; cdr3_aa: CASRPPGRDEQFF; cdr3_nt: TGTGCCAGCAGACCCCCGGGACGGGATGAGCAGTTCTTC
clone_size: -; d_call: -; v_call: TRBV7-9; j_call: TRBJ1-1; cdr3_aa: CASSLVGQGPEAFF; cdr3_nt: TGTGCCAGCAGCTTAGTTGGCCAGGGCCCTGAAGCTTTCTTT
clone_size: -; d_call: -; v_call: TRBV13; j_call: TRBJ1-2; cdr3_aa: CASSSRIDPRDPDNYGYTF; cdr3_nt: TGTGCCAGCAGCTCAAGAATCGACCCCCGGGACCCCGATAACTATGGCTACACCTTC
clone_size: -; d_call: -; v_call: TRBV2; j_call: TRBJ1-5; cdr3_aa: CASSGRQGNQPQHF; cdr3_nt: TGTGCCAGCAGTGGCCGGCAGGGGAATCAGCCCCAGCATTTT
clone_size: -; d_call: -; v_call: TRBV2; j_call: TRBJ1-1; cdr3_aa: CASSENSVMNTEAFF; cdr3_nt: TGTGCCAGCAGTGAAAATTCGGTGATGAACACTGAAGCTTTCTTT
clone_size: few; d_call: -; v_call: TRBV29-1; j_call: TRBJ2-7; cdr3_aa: CSARTPRYEQYF; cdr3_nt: TGCAGCGCCAGGACACCCCGATACGAGCAGTACTTC
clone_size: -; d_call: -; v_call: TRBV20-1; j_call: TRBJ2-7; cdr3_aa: CSAREGGLYEQYF; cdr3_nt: TGCAGTGCTAGAGAGGGGGGGCTATACGAGCAGTACTTC
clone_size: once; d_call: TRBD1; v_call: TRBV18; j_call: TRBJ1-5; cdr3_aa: CASSRGQENQPQHF; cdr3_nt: TGTGCCAGCTCTCGTGGACAGGAGAATCAGCCCCAGCATTTT
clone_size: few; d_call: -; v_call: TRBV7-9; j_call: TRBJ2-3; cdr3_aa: CASAGSTDTQYF; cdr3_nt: TGTGCCAGCGCCGGGAGCACAGATACGCAGTATTTT
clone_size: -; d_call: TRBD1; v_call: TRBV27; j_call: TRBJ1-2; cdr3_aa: CASSLEGGFSYGYTF; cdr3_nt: TGTGCCAGCAGTTTAGAAGGGGGCTTTAGCTATGGCTACACCTTC
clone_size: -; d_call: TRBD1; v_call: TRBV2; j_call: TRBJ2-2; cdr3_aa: CASSEVYVGQIDTGELFF; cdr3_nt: TGTGCCAGCAGTGAAGTATACGTGGGACAGATTGATACCGGGGAGCTGTTTTTT
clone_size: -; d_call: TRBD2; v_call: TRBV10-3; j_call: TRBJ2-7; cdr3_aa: CAISDLTSGTLLYEQYF; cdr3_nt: TGTGCCATCAGTGACCTCACTAGCGGGACCCTCCTCTACGAGCAGTACTTC
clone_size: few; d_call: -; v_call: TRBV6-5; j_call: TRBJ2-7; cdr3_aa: CASSYYGQRAHYEQYF; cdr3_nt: TGTGCCAGCAGTTACTACGGCCAGCGGGCACACTACGAGCAGTACTTC
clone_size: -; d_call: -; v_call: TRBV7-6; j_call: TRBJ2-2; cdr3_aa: CASSLKATGELFF; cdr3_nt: TGTGCCAGCAGCTTAAAAGCGACCGGGGAGCTGTTTTTT
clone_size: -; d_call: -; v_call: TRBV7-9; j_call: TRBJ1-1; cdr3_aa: CASSLVLANTEAFF; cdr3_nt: TGTGCCAGCAGCTTAGTCTTGGCTAACACTGAAGCTTTCTTT